The rows below give T cell receptor beta chains drawn from one sample of a study of sequential checkpoint blockade in melanoma. The data were produced by immunoSEQ multiplex PCR, yet TCRdb's version contains in-frame clones alone and is incomplete. The data hold 15,000 to 20,000 clones, with about 80% observed a single time. The material was CD8+ T cells sorted from blood (inferred from file names), obtained from a patient given nivolumab and ipilimumab in sequence. These receptors originate from a human donor with melanoma. CDR3s include the opening cysteine and the closing phenylalanine or tryptophan. The order of the fields is clone size, V gene, CDR3 protein. Expanded clones get a size class; other rows say once, few or many, or leave the size out.

. TRBV30 CAWKRTVNTEAFF
once TRBV7-3 CASSLQGRGEQYF
. TRBV27 CASSSYYSNQPQHF
. TRBV2 CASSERWTGVGNTIYF
. TRBV15 CATSRGGQGGEQYF
. TRBV28 CASSPLGTSEGEQYF
. TRBV5-1 CASSMGTGIVREQYF
. TRBV11-2 CASQHGTGGYEQYF
few TRBV6-5 CASSLRTSGTYEQYF
. TRBV4-3 CASSQVGQGAIYGYTF
. TRBV7-8 CASSPVQYEQYF
. TRBV6-4 CASSRQASPYNEQFF
. TRBV5-8 CASSSGDGQGAGSNQPQHF
. TRBV2 CASSGGSYEQYF
. TRBV7-2 CASTPSYSSYNEQFF
. TRBV5-1 CASSLGTERTEAFF
. TRBV6-1 CASRVGLGTYEQYF
. TRBV6-5 CASSYSGTGVTEAFF
. TRBV7-3 CASSLDNNYEQYF
. TRBV5-4 CASSLVSLNTEAFF
. TRBV11-2 CASSPPGLAGGNEQFF
. TRBV6-5 CASSYSGRQGKKLFF
few TRBV6-6 CASSYWTGGYEQYF
. TRBV19 CASSITSGDNEQFF
few TRBV2 CASRRDREYVEQYF
. TRBV7-9 CASSPRSGTEFYEQYF
. TRBV5-5 CASSLSRGDQPQHF
. TRBV27 CASSIGLADDTHEQYF
. TRBV5-1 CASSLAQGLNTEAFF
. TRBV21-1 CASSKPQTANTEAFF
. TRBV5-8 CASSLERDFNYGYTF
few TRBV4-2 CASRQRGGQGALTEAFF
. TRBV7-9 CASSLAFVGQHFDEQYF
. TRBV9 CASSVGGSVYNEQFF
. TRBV4-2 CASSQDVRTTNYGYTF
. TRBV4-1 CASSQDRGAGSNSPLHF
. TRBV6-6 CASSARDRSYGYTF
. TRBV6-6 CASSTRQSPNEKLFF
. TRBV27 CASSWYGGGNYGYTF
. TRBV7-6 CASSLAARGPYEQYF
. TRBV7-9 CASSLEGLAGANEKLFF
. TRBV6-5 CASSYSGQGNYGYTF
. TRBV7-9 CASSLPGNTEAFF
. TRBV29-1 CSVDPGEAFF
. TRBV19 CASSDGQLGPQHF
. TRBV7-7 CASSLSAGYEQYF
few TRBV9 CASSVDTSGPYEQYF
. TRBV27 CASSLYGTGGEKLFF
. TRBV12-5 CASGPGVPDEQYF
. TRBV15 CATSRDGGTALGQYF